This section outlines one T cell receptor beta chain sequence together with its context. Authors' analysis steps: How many nucleated cells were present was estimated from reference gene primer amplification. Profiled with immunoSEQ multiplex PCR; TCRdb holds only in-frame clones, not every one. Clone size and V and J calls were adopted from that table, with D and trimming inferred from the DNA. This table holds about 230,000 clones, over 70% found once. Germline-derived CDR1 and CDR2 are SGHAT and FQNNGV. V lost 4 bases to trimming and J lost 4 bases; unmatched junction nucleotides: 7. The CDR3 consists of 16 residues. The data belong to a study of blood T cell repertoires in COVID-19. Background on the study: Material from acute and convalescent COVID-19 was sourced from the United States, Italy and Spain. T cells, B-cell-depleted T cells, or PBMCs provided the cDNA or gDNA that served as material.

Sequences were obtained from peripheral blood. The sequence was collected from an elderly woman with acute or convalescent COVID-19. The chain is built from TRBV11-2 and TRBJ2-3; 11 positions agree with TRBD2. The CDR3 coding sequence is TGTGCCAGCAGCTCTAGACTAGCGGGATCTGCAGATACGCAGTATTTT. It codes for CASSSRLAGSADTQYF.